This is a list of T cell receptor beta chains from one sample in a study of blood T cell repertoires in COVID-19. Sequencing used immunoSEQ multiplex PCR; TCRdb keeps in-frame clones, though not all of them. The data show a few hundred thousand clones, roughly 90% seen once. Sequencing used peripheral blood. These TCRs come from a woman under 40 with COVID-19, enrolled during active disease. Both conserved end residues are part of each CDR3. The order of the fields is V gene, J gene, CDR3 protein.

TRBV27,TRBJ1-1,CASSFHVNTEAFF
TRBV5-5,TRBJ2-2,CASSLSLAGANTGELFF
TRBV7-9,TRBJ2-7,CASSPRSGTRYEQYF
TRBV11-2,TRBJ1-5,CASNGYSNQPQHF
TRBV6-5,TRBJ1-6,CASRRDTISSPLHF
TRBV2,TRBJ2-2,CASRGGTGNTGELFF
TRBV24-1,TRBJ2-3,CATSDAGPVNTDTQYF
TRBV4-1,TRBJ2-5,CASSQAAGMETQYF
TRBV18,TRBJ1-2,CASSPISGTGGASDGYTF
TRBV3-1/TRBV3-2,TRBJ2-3,CASSPLAGSTDTQYF
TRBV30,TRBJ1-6,CASRTGGDSPLHF
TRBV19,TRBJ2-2,CASSIDRSTGELFF